This T cell receptor (beta chain) stems from a study of cytomegalovirus exposure and HLA in healthy donors. Whole-study results and caveats: The classifier was said to identify cytomegalovirus status with high specificity and sensitivity. In a later analysis, compared with equally common non-associated chains, HLA-associated beta chains were more expanded. Later work associated roughly 17,000 TCR beta sequences with HLA alleles at 0.05 false discovery rate.

Remarks on this clone: Its target is not known.

CDR1 is SGHTA and CDR2 is FQGNSA in the germline V gene. CDR3 size: 17 residues. V gave up 1 base and J gave up 3 bases, with 16 bases separating them. Researchers ran the PCR with 60 Vbeta and 13 Jbeta primers. Data came from immunoSEQ multiplex PCR; TCRdb stores just in-frame clones and leaves some out. The table for this sample gives under 200,000 clones. The clonotype originates from a man under 40 in good health and CMV-seronegative. V gene TRBV7-2 combines with J gene TRBJ2-1; D may be TRBD2 (6 bases). The sequenced sample was PBMCs. The CDR3 loop is CASSLDGGTLLYNEQFF. CDR3 coding DNA: TGTGCCAGCAGCTTAGACGGCGGGACGCTTCTCTACAATGAGCAGTTCTTC.